These T cell receptor beta chains were read from a single sample in a study of immune evolution from preneoplasia to lung adenocarcinoma. Profiled with immunoSEQ multiplex PCR; TCRdb holds only in-frame clones, not every one. The table includes roughly 38,000 clones, around 74% detected once. Input material: FFPE invasive lung adenocarcinoma tissue. All receptors come from a person aged 55 to 70 with lung adenocarcinoma. The CDR3 runs from the conserved cysteine through the conserved F or W. A D gene is named only where the DNA matches it firmly. Not all rows give a size; the values are once, few, many and, for expanded clones, a class.

clone size,J gene,V gene,D gene,CDR3 protein,CDR3 DNA
NA,TRBJ1-1,TRBV27,TRBD1,CASSSETTGGWGMNTEAFF,TGTGCCAGCAGTTCTGAGACCACAGGGGGCTGGGGTATGAACACTGAAGCTTTCTTT
NA,TRBJ2-2,TRBV5-1,TRBD1,CASSFGQGRTGELFF,TGCGCCAGCAGCTTTGGACAGGGGCGGACCGGGGAGCTGTTTTTT
NA,TRBJ2-7,TRBV12-5,TRBD1,CASGTRDRGTYEQYF,TGTGCTAGTGGTACCCGGGACAGGGGCACCTACGAGCAGTACTTC
NA,TRBJ2-7,TRBV7-9,NA,CASSANHEQYF,TGCGCCAGCAGCGCTAATCACGAGCAGTACTTC
NA,TRBJ1-2,TRBV6-5,NA,CASSRTSNYGYTF,TGTGCCAGCAGTCGGACTTCTAACTATGGCTACACCTTC
NA,TRBJ1-1,TRBV11-3,TRBD1,CASSRYRTGTNEAFF,TGTGCCAGCAGCCGATATCGGACAGGTACAAATGAAGCTTTCTTT
NA,TRBJ2-1,TRBV5-1,NA,CASAVGESYNEQFF,TGCGCCAGCGCCGTGGGGGAGTCCTACAATGAGCAGTTCTTC
NA,TRBJ1-1,TRBV12-5,TRBD1,CASGRRDSEAFF,TGTGCTAGTGGTCGCCGGGACAGTGAAGCTTTCTTT
NA,TRBJ1-1,TRBV25-1,NA,CASSVGGGPNTEAFF,TGTGCCAGCAGTGTCGGGGGGGGGCCTAACACTGAAGCTTTCTTT
NA,TRBJ2-5,TRBV7-9,NA,CASSGQGGETQYF,TGTGCCAGCAGCGGTCAGGGGGGGGAGACCCAGTACTTC
NA,TRBJ1-1,TRBV12-5,TRBD1,CASGPPTGTTTTEAFF,TGTGCTAGTGGTCCCCCGACAGGGACTACTACCACTGAAGCTTTCTTT
NA,TRBJ2-1,TRBV9,TRBD2,CASSGTSGSWYEQFF,TGTGCCAGCAGCGGGACTAGCGGGAGTTGGTATGAGCAGTTCTTC
NA,TRBJ1-1,TRBV18,NA,CASSRQGNTEAFF,TGTGCCAGCTCACGGCAGGGGAACACTGAAGCTTTCTTT
few,TRBJ1-5,TRBV7-6,NA,CASSLEQGQPQHF,TGTGCCAGCAGCTTAGAACAGGGACAGCCCCAGCATTTT
NA,TRBJ2-3,TRBV7-9,NA,CASSLTPLADTQYF,TGTGCCAGCAGCTTAACCCCACTAGCAGATACGCAGTATTTT